This TCR beta chain came from a study of blood T cell repertoires in COVID-19. The table lists this clone with a count of one. As originally analysed: Reference gene primer amplification gave nucleated cell count estimates. Profiled with immunoSEQ multiplex PCR; TCRdb holds only in-frame clones, not every one. V and J calls and clone size follow that table, whereas D and trimming were derived from the DNA. The table shows 40,000 to 50,000 clones, with roughly nine tenths occurring only once. The CDR3 has 15 residues. Sequenced: peripheral blood. The chain uses TRBV7-5 and TRBJ2-7; TRBD2 is the table's D call, not checked against the DNA. TRBV7-5 is a recognized pseudogene. The sequence was collected from a man aged 25-40 years with active or convalescent COVID-19. For the CDR3, the DNA is TGTGCCAGAAGCACGAAGACCGGGGCGGGATACGAGCAGTACTTC. Its translation: CARSTKTGAGYEQYF.